The clone carrying this T cell receptor (beta chain) appeared a few times. What it binds is not known. The data belong to a study of T-cell memory formation after mild COVID-19. Turning to the study itself: Clustering of TCRs was largely donor specific. Study-wide results and limits: Chiefly within CM and EM were the contracting CD4+ clones; CD8+ ones were within EMRA.

A single record per CDR3 protein comes from TCRdb applying MiXCR to the 5' RACE reads. The sample yields more than 300,000 distinct CDR3 sequences, approximately 14% seen once. V gave up 0 bases and J gave up 1 base, with 16 bases separating them. The CDR3 has 19 amino acids. CDR1 is MNHEY, CDR2 SMNVEV, per germline (reference sequence). The sample comprised PBMCs or a T cell subset sorted from them (not recorded which). The rearrangement joins TRBV27 to TRBJ2-6; D is tentatively TRBD1 or TRBD2 (5 bases each). The receptor's source is a man between 18 and 29 years old who had mild COVID-19 (a few samples of this study predate the infection). Cell type and time point are not known. CDR3 region: CASSLSPRQGESGANVLTF. For the CDR3, the DNA is TGTGCCAGCAGTTTATCCCCTAGGCAGGGAGAATCTGGGGCCAACGTCCTGACTTTC.